The following is a T cell receptor (beta chain) sequence with its context. Its target is not known. This sample is drawn from a study of PD-L1 blockade in urothelial cancer. The table came from immunoSEQ multiplex PCR; TCRdb's copy has only in-frame clones and leaves some out. The table lists about 49,000 clones, 79% of them singletons, with 8% to 13% in the top ten. Study-level points and caveats: Better survival was predicted when blood TCR clonality before treatment fell below the median.

The time point was: pretreatment peripheral blood. The source was PBMCs, collected around atezolizumab (anti-PD-L1) treatment. This TCR was recovered from a man aged 70 or older with urothelial cancer.

The CDR3 DNA sequence: TGTGCCAGTAGTAAGCAGAGGCCTCAGCCCCAGCATTTT. Translation: CASSKQRPQPQHF. This sequence joins TRBV19 and TRBJ1-5; unclear D gene. This CDR3 spans 13 amino acids. V was cut by 4 bases and J by 6 bases, with 10 bases left in between. Germline loops: CDR1 LNHDA, CDR2 SQIVND (reference sequence).